This T cell receptor beta chain was captured by sequencing in a study of T cell changes during pregnancy in multiple sclerosis. Assay used: immunoSEQ multiplex PCR; TCRdb lists only in-frame clones, some missing. The table has tens of thousands of clones, just under 90% seen once. The specimen was peripheral blood from another person, used as feeder cells. This sequence originates from a human donor whose cells served as feeder cells for cultures in a pregnancy study.

This chain's CDR3 is CSASLTDTQYF. CDR3 nucleotide sequence: TGCAGTGCTAGTCTCACAGATACGCAGTATTTT. The chain joins TRBV20-1 to TRBJ2-3; no clear D. The ends were cut back, 3 bases at V and 2 bases at J, with 3 bases in the middle. The CDR3 totals 11 residues. Germline assignment: CDR1 DFQATT and CDR2 SNEGSKA (reference sequence).